The clone carrying this T cell receptor (beta chain) appeared a few times. A read error may be the cause here, since a much bigger clone is one base away. Construction of the TCR beta libraries employed iRepertoire HTBI primers in conjunction with Arm-PCR of CDR3 regions. As originally analysed: Samples revealed around 56 TRBV and 11 to 15 TRBJ segments. TCRdb redid the calling of the multiplex PCR reads with MiXCR, one entry per CDR3 protein. The V and J calls and clone size come from TCRdb's table, not from the authors' own analysis. The table includes fewer than 650,000 distinct CDR3 sequences, 15% to 20% detected once. The CDR3 runs to 15 residues. The ends were cut back, 3 bases at V and 8 bases at J, with 20 bases in the middle. In germline, CDR1 is SGHDT, CDR2 YYEEEE. The data stem from a study of regulatory T cells in long-lasting Graves disease. Time point here: newly diagnosed GD, antithyroid drugs for less than 3 months. From PBMCs, RNA was extracted and then used to make the TCR library.

These sequences were also reported in another study, on T cells in Graves' hyperthyroidism and ophthalmopathy.

The receptor comes from a man aged 18-30 years with Graves disease. The chain links TRBV5-6 to TRBJ1-2; no clear D. This sample comprised peripheral blood mononuclear cells (PBMCs), obtained at new diagnosis, from a patient treated with antithyroid drugs. CDR3 bases: TGTGCCAGCAGCTCCGAAGGTCGGGCCTTCTACGGCTACACCTTC. Translation gives CASSSEGRAFYGYTF.